The T cell receptor beta chain described here comes from a study of T cell responses to AZD1222 COVID-19 vaccine. In the study overall: Samples with a second dose at about 4 or about 12 weeks were pooled together.

Method: immunoSEQ multiplex PCR; TCRdb's copy keeps in-frame clones and lacks some. The sample carries around 140,000 clones, 75% to 90% recorded once. Study results and caveats: Two AZD1222 administrations were followed by greater Spike-specific TCR breadth and depth. Spike regions recognized by vaccine-associated CD4 TCRs spanned the protein, led by 160-218 and 743-854. Targeting of unmutated variant regions was reportedly seen in nearly half of spike-specific TCRs.

The CDR3 runs to 13 residues. Trimming took off 3 bases at V and 5 bases at J, with 9 bases between the two ends. In germline, CDR1 is SGDLS, CDR2 YYNGEE. A few counts support this clone. Its cognate antigen is unknown. The receptor was derived from an adult in good health. Sequenced here: peripheral blood, sampled on day 0 of AZD1222 vaccination. The chain couples TRBV9 to TRBJ1-5; possibly TRBD1 for D (5 bases). The CDR3 here is CASSGQGHQPQHF. CDR3 nucleotides: TGTGCCAGCAGCGGGCAGGGCCATCAGCCCCAGCATTTT. The complete variable domain, with remaining parts taken from reference TRBV9 and TRBJ1-5, reads DSGVTQTPKHLITATGQRVTLRCSPRSGDLSVYWYQQSLDQGLQFLIQYYNGEERAKGNILERFSAQQFPDLHSELNLSSLELGDSALYFCASSGQGHQPQHFGDGTRLSIL.